These T cell receptor beta chains were read from a single sample in a study of cytomegalovirus exposure and HLA in healthy donors. Measured with immunoSEQ multiplex PCR; TCRdb has only the in-frame clones, and not every one. Of over 150,000 clones listed, around four fifths are singletons. Sequenced material: PBMCs. The receptors come from a woman aged 50 to 60 in good health and CMV-seronegative. The CDR3 runs from the conserved cysteine through the conserved F or W. Fields, in order: V gene, D gene, CDR3 length, clone size, J gene, CDR3 protein, CDR3 DNA. D genes are given only for firm matches. The listing skips clone size in some rows; elsewhere it reads once, few, many or a size class.

>TRBV18|.|14|.|TRBJ1-1
CASSPPFKAPVAFF
TGTGCCAGCTCACCACCGTTTAAAGCTCCGGTAGCTTTCTTT
>TRBV20-1|TRBD1|11|.|TRBJ2-7
CSARSDREQYF
TGCAGTGCTAGGTCGGACAGGGAGCAGTACTTC
>TRBV28|.|14|.|TRBJ1-2
CASSLRTENYGYTF
TGTGCCAGCAGTCTCCGGACAGAAAACTATGGCTACACCTTC
>TRBV5-1|TRBD1|16|few|TRBJ1-1
CASRPGQGLGNTEAFF
TGCGCCAGCAGACCGGGACAGGGCTTGGGGAACACTGAAGCTTTCTTT
>TRBV28|TRBD1|16|.|TRBJ2-7
CASSPVGPGTGVEQYF
TGTGCCAGCAGTCCCGTAGGTCCGGGGACAGGGGTCGAGCAGTACTTC
>TRBV6-5|TRBD1|15|.|TRBJ2-7
CASSPGRGPAYEQYF
TGTGCCAGCAGTCCGGGCAGGGGGCCCGCCTACGAGCAGTACTTC
>TRBV9|.|15|.|TRBJ1-2
CASSVAGGLVGGYTF
TGTGCCAGCAGCGTAGCAGGCGGGCTCGTGGGTGGCTACACCTTC
>TRBV7-2|TRBD2|18|.|TRBJ2-5
CASSWGTSGRGSQETQYF
TGTGCCAGCAGCTGGGGGACTAGCGGGAGGGGGTCCCAAGAGACCCAGTACTTC
>TRBV6-5|TRBD2|14|.|TRBJ2-1
CASRLSGSLDEQFF
TGTGCCAGCAGACTTAGCGGGAGTCTAGATGAGCAGTTCTTC
>TRBV5-4|.|15|.|TRBJ2-7
CASSLAEGAALEQYF
TGTGCCAGCAGCTTGGCCGAGGGCGCAGCCCTCGAGCAGTACTTC
>TRBV5-5|TRBD1|16|.|TRBJ1-2
CASSLAGQALSPGDTF
TGTGCCAGCAGCTTGGCTGGACAGGCCCTATCCCCCGGAGACACCTTC
>TRBV5-6|TRBD1|18|.|TRBJ2-3
CASSLAGGTGFSTDTQYF
TGTGCCAGCAGCTTGGCCGGGGGGACAGGGTTTTCCACAGATACGCAGTATTTT
>TRBV5-8|.|13|.|TRBJ2-3
CASSTMLGDTQYF
TGTGCCAGCAGCACCATGCTCGGAGATACGCAGTATTTT
>TRBV7-2|.|16|.|TRBJ2-7
CASSSDGEGSSYEQYF
TGTGCCAGCAGCTCAGATGGAGAGGGCTCCTCCTACGAGCAGTACTTC
>TRBV19|TRBD1|14|.|TRBJ1-1
CASSEDRGDTEAFF
TGTGCCAGTAGTGAAGACAGGGGAGACACTGAAGCTTTCTTT
>TRBV19|TRBD2|18|.|TRBJ2-3
CASSITLPSGKVADTQYF
TGTGCCAGTAGTATAACCCTTCCTAGCGGGAAGGTCGCAGATACGCAGTATTTT
>TRBV14|TRBD1|19|.|TRBJ1-2
CASSPNWDRGPKWLYGYTF
TGTGCCAGCAGCCCAAACTGGGACAGGGGCCCGAAATGGCTCTATGGCTACACCTTC
>TRBV2|.|12|.|TRBJ2-6
CASRERENVLTF
TGTGCCAGCAGAGAAAGGGAGAACGTCCTGACTTTC
>TRBV7-6|.|13|.|TRBJ2-3
CASSLGAGDTQYF
TGTGCCAGCAGCTTAGGTGCGGGAGATACGCAGTATTTT
>TRBV2|.|13|few|TRBJ1-1
CASTSHGFREAFF
TGTGCCAGCACGTCACACGGGTTCCGTGAAGCTTTCTTT
>TRBV28|.|15|.|TRBJ2-7
CASSPTGPRSREQYF
TGTGCCAGCAGTCCAACAGGGCCCCGGTCTCGGGAGCAGTACTTC
>TRBV27|TRBD1|13|.|TRBJ1-1
CASRGHRGAEAFF
TGTGCCAGCAGGGGCCACAGGGGAGCTGAAGCTTTCTTT
>TRBV5-1|TRBD1|13|few|TRBJ2-1
CASSFGQGNEQFF
TGCGCCAGCAGCTTTGGACAGGGGAATGAGCAGTTCTTC
>TRBV15|TRBD1|14|.|TRBJ2-7
CATSREEGTVQQYF
TGTGCCACCAGCAGAGAAGAAGGGACAGTACAGCAGTACTTC
>TRBV27|TRBD2|14|.|TRBJ2-1
CASSREGRYNEQFF
TGTGCCAGCAGCCGGGAGGGCCGGTACAATGAGCAGTTCTTC
>TRBV5-1|TRBD2|18|.|TRBJ2-3
CASSLGILLAGNTDTQYF
TGCGCCAGCAGCTTGGGCATCTTACTAGCGGGGAACACAGATACGCAGTATTTT
>TRBV6-4|.|15|.|TRBJ2-1
CASSDMGGETNEQFF
TGTGCCAGCAGTGACATGGGCGGGGAAACCAATGAGCAGTTCTTC
>TRBV23-1|.|17|once|TRBJ2-2
CASSFLIAVPNTGELFF
TGCGCCAGCAGTTTCCTCATAGCGGTCCCGAACACCGGGGAGCTGTTTTTT
>TRBV9|TRBD1|14|.|TRBJ1-1
CASSRTGADTEAFF
TGTGCCAGCAGCAGGACAGGGGCGGACACTGAAGCTTTCTTT
>TRBV18|TRBD2|15|.|TRBJ2-1
CASSPGTSDYNEQFF
TGTGCCAGCTCACCCGGGACTAGCGACTACAATGAGCAGTTCTTC
>TRBV28|TRBD2|13|.|TRBJ2-3
CASTSTSVGTQYF
TGTGCCAGCACCTCTACTAGCGTAGGTACGCAGTATTTT
>TRBV28|.|17|.|TRBJ1-5
CASSSIPRVRSNQPQHF
TGTGCCAGCAGTTCCATCCCTCGAGTACGGAGCAATCAGCCCCAGCATTTT
>TRBV28|.|16|.|TRBJ1-2
CASKGRPLREDYGYTF
TGTGCCAGCAAGGGGCGGCCGCTGAGGGAGGACTATGGCTACACCTTC
>TRBV7-9|TRBD1|15|.|TRBJ2-7
CASSLRDRGIHEQYF
TGTGCCAGCAGCCTGCGGGACAGGGGGATACACGAGCAGTACTTC
>TRBV18|TRBD1|17|.|TRBJ2-1
CASSPYDRVRAYNEQFF
TGTGCCAGCTCACCATACGACAGGGTCCGCGCCTACAATGAGCAGTTCTTC
>TRBV5-1|.|13|.|TRBJ2-1
CASSLGTTNEQFF
TGCGCCAGCAGCTTGGGAACTACCAATGAGCAGTTCTTC
>TRBV29-1|.|12|.|TRBJ1-1
CSVVRGRTEAFF
TGCAGCGTTGTTCGAGGGAGGACTGAAGCTTTCTTT
>TRBV14|TRBD1|16|.|TRBJ2-1
CASSQDSGTGYNEQFF
TGTGCCAGCAGCCAAGATAGTGGGACAGGCTACAATGAGCAGTTCTTC
>TRBV5-4|TRBD1|16|.|TRBJ2-7
CASSYAGTGPPYEQYF
TGTGCCAGCAGCTATGCCGGGACAGGGCCCCCCTACGAGCAGTACTTC
>TRBV6-5|TRBD1|14|.|TRBJ1-2
CASSYRGQGSGYTF
TGTGCCAGCAGTTACCGCGGACAGGGCTCTGGCTACACCTTC
>TRBV5-6|TRBD1|15|.|TRBJ1-5
CASFRQGANNQPQHF
TGTGCCAGCTTCCGACAGGGGGCCAACAATCAGCCCCAGCATTTT
>TRBV2|.|16|.|TRBJ1-5
CASSDKSAYSNQPQHF
TGTGCCAGCAGTGACAAGTCCGCCTACAGCAATCAGCCCCAGCATTTT
>TRBV18|TRBD1|15|.|TRBJ2-5
CASSMGQGFKETQYF
TGTGCCAGCTCAATGGGACAGGGCTTCAAAGAGACCCAGTACTTC
>TRBV4-3|.|17|.|TRBJ1-3
CASSHGNSGEQGNTIYF
TGCGCCAGCAGCCATGGGAACAGCGGGGAGCAAGGAAACACCATATATTTT
>TRBV27|TRBD2|13|.|TRBJ2-7
CASRSKRGYEQYF
TGTGCCAGCAGGTCGAAGCGGGGCTACGAGCAGTACTTC
>TRBV7-8|TRBD1|15|.|TRBJ1-2
CASSPRQGRSYGYTF
TGTGCCAGCAGCCCTAGACAGGGAAGGAGCTATGGCTACACCTTC
>TRBV7-3|TRBD2|13|.|TRBJ2-7
CASSPRTSGEQYF
TGTGCCAGCAGCCCAAGGACTAGCGGTGAGCAGTACTTC
>TRBV6-5|.|13|.|TRBJ2-2
CASEGFNTGELFF
TGTGCCAGCGAGGGATTTAACACCGGGGAGCTGTTTTTT
>TRBV19|TRBD1|15|.|TRBJ1-1
CASSIDRGANTEAFF
TGTGCCAGTAGTATCGACAGGGGGGCGAACACTGAAGCTTTCTTT
>TRBV10-3|TRBD2|14|.|TRBJ2-7
CAISGTSGSYEQYF
TGTGCCATCAGCGGGACTAGCGGGAGTTACGAGCAGTACTTC
>TRBV18|.|11|few|TRBJ1-1
CASEMNTEAFF
TGTGCCAGCGAGATGAACACTGAAGCTTTCTTT
>TRBV28|TRBD1|14|once|TRBJ1-4
CASSSGGANEKLFF
TGTGCCAGCAGTTCAGGGGGTGCTAATGAAAAACTGTTTTTT